The source of this T cell receptor (beta chain) is a study of shared clonotypes between healthy human individuals (dated by TCRdb to 2018 to 2021). Looking at the study overall: A couple of women and three men aged 18 to 49 years were included in the cohort. To increase sequencing depth and limit assay-specific biases, TCR repertoire library preparation and sequencing were carried out by different laboratories using diverse techniques. Blood TCR repertoires of about five healthy adults were deeply sequenced to estimate repertoire size and the extent of clonotype sharing between individuals. For each donor, CD4 naive and CD4 memory were each given three plates, CD8 naive was given two plates, and CD8 memory was given one plate. Between about 0.94 and 10 billion PBMCs per donor were obtained by leukapheresis.

TCR CDR3 regions were amplified from genomic DNA by multiplex PCR using the deep immunoSEQ assay. Extracted genomic DNA from each cell subset was distributed evenly across all wells of several immunoSEQ 96-well plates, and each plate was treated as a replicate. For sorted subsets, approximately 210 ng of genomic DNA, equivalent to about 30,000 T cell genomes, went into each replicate PCR. The purified libraries were quantified using a Qubit 3.0 fluorometer, sized with a Bioanalyzer 2100, and then quantified again using the KAPA Library Quantification kit. Every immunoSEQ 96-well plate was sequenced on a dedicated single-read 150-cycle Illumina NextSeq 550 flow cell. In the authors' own workflow: Because the immunoSEQ output included only junctional sequences and no quality scores, the filtering could not be the same as the filtering used for full-length reads. Sequences were annotated with PyIR, a Python wrapper for IgBLAST v1.9, using IMGT germline references to assign V/J genes and CDR3. Reads were removed for weak V/J assignments (E-value above 1e-6), missing CDR3, stop codons, out-of-frame junctions, or ambiguous translated residues. V3J clonotypes were defined by identical inferred V gene, J gene, and CDR3 amino acid sequence. Percentage overlap between repertoires was computed as shared unique clonotypes divided by the size of the smaller repertoire. RTK rarefaction, the Chao1 estimator, and Recon v2.1 estimates of unobserved clonotypes were used to assess repertoire richness. Generation probabilities were computed with OLGA for all TCRbeta clonotypes obtained by the gDNA method from several donors. TCRdb obtained this table from immuneACCESS and retained in-frame rearrangements with V and J assigned. These tables miss some clones; where compared with another copy, unresolved V genes account for less than half of the shortfall, and the remainder is unexplained. The V and J calls and clone size were taken over from that table, and D and trimming were inferred from the DNA. This sample lists 600,000 or so clones; roughly 98% were detected once. The top ten clones comprise 0.3% to 0.35% of the sample.

For the CD8 naive samples, CD45RO-negative cells were positively selected for CCR7, yielding a CD45RA+CCR7+ population from which TemRA cells were excluded. The donors were healthy, HIV-negative adults with no recently reported acute infections or vaccinations. Only Caucasian adults living in Nashville, Tennessee, USA were represented among the donors. Blood was obtained by leukapheresis, after which PBMCs were separated by Ficoll-Histopaque density gradient centrifugation and cryopreserved in liquid nitrogen vapor phase. Analytical flow cytometry was used to check the purity and quantity of every magnetically sorted T cell population. Genomic DNA was isolated from every sorted fraction and measured by UV absorbance on a Nanodrop 2000c. Study-wide conclusions, independent of this receptor: The genetic and exposure-history diversity represented was limited by the small number of donors. Based on pairwise subsampling, the degree of clonotype sharing among donors was expected to be affected by sequencing depth. Sampling was restricted to blood, and TCR repertoires in tissues likely differ from the TCR repertoires found in blood. When a handful of donors were compared, the shared fraction of clonotypes was 5% to 6.5% for naive CD4, roughly 3.3% for naive CD8, 2.3% for memory CD4, and 0.35% to 0.4% for memory CD8. Clonotypes shared by all four sorted-subset donors showed higher generation probabilities than non-shared clonotypes. Even with the large sequencing depth, rarefaction of the sorted-subset datasets indicated that sequencing was incomplete. Naive subsets generally had larger estimated clonotype richness than memory subsets.

As encoded in the germline V gene, CDR1 is MGHRA while CDR2 is YSYEKL. The CDR3 sequence holds 16 residues, the cysteine and phenylalanine included. Solely the CDR3 DNA is kept, with 48 bases framed from the first base. Trimming leaves V shorter by 3 bases and J shorter by 7 bases, with the junction holding 4 bases beyond the gene matches. Notes on this clone: Its antigen is still unknown. There are no base qualities to consult, and no much larger clone falls within one base.

The chain employs TRBV4-1 and TRBJ2-1; 15 central nucleotides agree with TRBD2. Specimen: naive CD8+ T cells sorted from blood. Read against the paper, the sample's cell subset or site label means: CD45RA+CCR7+. The clonotype originates from a young man in good health. The CDR3: CASSQAGTSGRNEQFF. The nucleotide sequence reads as follows: TGCGCCAGCAGCCAGGCCGGGACTAGCGGGAGGAATGAGCAGTTCTTC.